The rows below give T cell receptor beta chains drawn from one sample of a study of blood T cell repertoires in COVID-19. Sequencing was performed with immunoSEQ multiplex PCR; in TCRdb, only in-frame clones are kept and a portion is missing. The sample holds tens of thousands of clones, 85% to 90% seen once. The sample was peripheral blood. These receptors were taken from a man between 65 and 85 years old with acute or convalescent COVID-19. Both conserved end residues are part of each CDR3. The D gene is left open where the match is weak. Clone size, where shown, is once, few, many, or a class for clones that have expanded.

V	size	J	D	DNA	CDR3
TRBV5-5	once	TRBJ2-5	TRBD1	TGTGCCAGCAGCCAGGGACAGGGGGAGGCGACCCAGTACTTC	CASSQGQGEATQYF
TRBV6-5	.	TRBJ2-2	TRBD1	TGTGCCGGGCGAAGGACAGGGGTCTACACCGGGGAGCTGTTTTTT	CAGRRTGVYTGELFF
TRBV2	.	TRBJ1-4	.	TGTGCCAGCACCGAAACGCGTACAACTAATGAAAAACTGTTTTTT	CASTETRTTNEKLFF
TRBV2	few	TRBJ1-3	TRBD1	TGTGCCAGCTCAGGACAGGGGCACACCATATATTTT	CASSGQGHTIYF
TRBV6-5	few	TRBJ2-7	.	TGTGCCAGCAGGAAGGTGCCAAGCGGATCCTACGAGCAGTACTTC	CASRKVPSGSYEQYF
TRBV7-2	.	TRBJ1-2	TRBD1	TGTGCCAGCAGTAAAACGACAGGGGCCTACTATGGCTACACCTTC	CASSKTTGAYYGYTF
TRBV7-9	.	TRBJ2-7	.	TGTGCCAGCAGCGCCGCGGACAGCTTCTCCTACGAGCAGTACTTC	CASSAADSFSYEQYF
TRBV6-5	.	TRBJ1-6	TRBD1	TGTGCCAGCAGCCGACAGGGATATAATTCACCCCTCCACTTT	CASSRQGYNSPLHF
TRBV28	.	TRBJ2-1	.	TGTGCCAGCAGTCTAGCGGACAGATACAATGAGCAGTTCTTC	CASSLADRYNEQFF
TRBV7-9	.	TRBJ1-1	.	TGTGCCAGCAACCTTGACAGGTCGAACACTGAAGCTTTCTTT	CASNLDRSNTEAFF
TRBV11-2	.	TRBJ1-3	.	TGTGCCAGCAGCTCCCCGACAGGTGGTCTTGGAAACACCATATATTTT	CASSSPTGGLGNTIYF
TRBV7-2	.	TRBJ2-4	TRBD2	TGTGCCAGCAGCTCGACTAGCGTCAAAAACATTCAGTACTTC	CASSSTSVKNIQYF
TRBV5-5	.	TRBJ1-4	.	TGTGCCAGCAGCTTGAGGGGCGGAAAACTGTTTTTT	CASSLRGGKLFF
TRBV12-3/TRBV12-4	.	TRBJ1-1	.	TGTGCCAGCAGTTTGGGCAGCCAGGAAGCTTTCTTT	CASSLGSQEAFF
TRBV7-9	.	TRBJ1-5	.	TGTGCCAGCAGCTTAGTATCGGGTCCCCAGCATTTT	CASSLVSGPQHF
TRBV27	.	TRBJ1-2	.	TGTGCCAGCAGTTTATTTACCGGAGGTGGCTACACCTTC	CASSLFTGGGYTF
TRBV19	.	TRBJ2-5	TRBD2	TGTGCCAGTAGTTTCTCGGGAGGAGAGGAGACCCAGTACTTC	CASSFSGGEETQYF
TRBV9	.	TRBJ2-2	.	TGTGCCAGCAGCGTAGGGGCAGGGCCTGGCGGGGAGCTGTTTTTT	CASSVGAGPGGELFF
TRBV18	.	TRBJ2-5	.	TGTGCCAGCTCACCCGGACTGGGAGAGACCCAGTACTTC	CASSPGLGETQYF
TRBV6-2/TRBV6-3	.	TRBJ1-4	TRBD1	TGTGCCAGCAGCAACACAGGGGCTAATGAAAAACTGTTTTTT	CASSNTGANEKLFF